This entry lists 18 T cell receptor beta chains sequenced from one sample in a study of blood T cell dynamics during melanoma immunotherapy. The time point denotes: pre-treatment baseline. Measured with immunoSEQ multiplex PCR; TCRdb has only the in-frame clones, and not every one. The sample yields 14,000 or so clones, more than 75% seen once. Sample: blood, taken from a patient treated with checkpoint blockade. These receptor sequences come from a human donor with melanoma.

The V and J genes are TRBV6-5 and TRBJ1-2, with D perhaps matching TRBD1 (6 bases). Trimming stripped 5 bases from V and 5 bases from J, with 12 bases between. The CDR3 runs to 13 residues. CDR1 and CDR2 (germline): MNHEY, SVGAGI. CDR3 bases: TGTGCCAGCAGTCTGCTAGGGGGGTATGGCTACACCTTC. Its translation: CASSLLGGYGYTF.

The chain has TRBV4-3 and TRBJ1-3; perhaps TRBD1 as D (6 bases). Germline V gene lookup returns CDR1 LGHNA and CDR2 YSLEER. V lost 0 bases, J lost 0 bases, and 12 bases lay in between. CDR3 size: 17 residues. The CDR3 sequence is CASSQDVLGASGNTIYF. CDR3 sequence (DNA): TGCGCCAGCAGCCAAGACGTGCTGGGGGCCTCTGGAAACACCATATATTTT.

This rearrangement joins TRBV5-1 to TRBJ2-3; no definite D call. Trimming removed 0 bases from V and 2 bases from J, with 7 bases in between. The CDR3 totals 14 residues. Germline values: CDR1 SGHRS, CDR2 YFSETQ. CDR3 DNA sequence: TGCGCCAGCAGCTTGGCTGAGTCCACAGATACGCAGTATTTT. This encodes CASSLAESTDTQYF.

The chain joins TRBV25-1 to TRBJ1-1; D might be TRBD1 (5 bases). V shed 4 bases and J shed 0 bases, with 9 bases lying between them. The CDR3 loop spans 14 amino acids. The germline gives CDR1 MGHDK, CDR2 SYGVNS. This chain's CDR3 is CASSGTGMNTEAFF. In DNA form, the CDR3 reads TGTGCCAGCAGTGGCACAGGTATGAACACTGAAGCTTTCTTT.

The V and J genes are TRBV4-3 and TRBJ1-4, with D maybe TRBD1 (5 bases). CDR1 is LGHNA, CDR2 YSLEER, per germline. Trimming removed 4 bases at V and 5 bases at J, with 14 bases between. CDR3 length equals 15 residues. In DNA form, the CDR3 reads TGCGCCAGCAGCCCCGGGACTGGGGAAAATGAAAAACTGTTTTTT. Residues: CASSPGTGENEKLFF.

This sequence joins TRBV6-4 and TRBJ2-5; 13 bases are shared with TRBD2. This CDR3 comprises 15 residues. The V gene end was trimmed by 6 bases and the J gene end by 2 bases; junction bases not matched to a gene: 3. Germline V gives CDR1 MRHNA, CDR2 SNTAGT. The CDR3 here is CASSRTSGGQETQYF. The CDR3 DNA sequence: TGTGCCAGCAGCCGGACTAGCGGGGGACAAGAGACCCAGTACTTC.

The chain is built from TRBV30 and TRBJ2-3, with no clear D. V lost 0 bases and J 2 bases, leaving 9 bases between the germline ends. The CDR3 loop spans 14 amino acids. Per the germline V gene, CDR1 is GTSNPN and CDR2 is SVGIG (reference sequence). CDR3 amino acids: CAWSVLTYTDTQYF. The DNA for the CDR3 is TGTGCCTGGAGTGTACTCACTTACACAGATACGCAGTATTTT.

V and J are TRBV18 and TRBJ2-2, with 8 bases identical to TRBD1. The CDR3 totals 14 residues. With 8 bases clipped from V and 4 bases from J, the junction kept 6 bases outside the gene matches. CDR1 is KGHSH and CDR2 is LQKENI in the germline V gene. CDR3 in DNA: TGTGCCAGCCGACCTACAGGGGGCACCGGGGAGCTGTTTTTT. Its translation is CASRPTGGTGELFF.

The gene calls are TRBV5-4 and TRBJ2-3, with TRBD2 matching over 9 bases. The germline gives CDR1 SGHNT, CDR2 YYREEE (reference sequence). Losses at the gene ends were 4 bases for V and 2 bases for J; bases not matched to a gene: 8. This CDR3 region has 16 residues. The CDR3: CASSPPRTSDTDTQYF. The CDR3 DNA sequence: TGTGCCAGCAGCCCACCGCGGACTAGCGACACAGATACGCAGTATTTT.

This clone was seen more than once but under ten times. V gene TRBV19 combines with J gene TRBJ1-5; D is possibly TRBD1 (5 bases). This CDR3 contains 14 residues. V was pared by 8 bases and J by 0 bases, with 11 bases between. From germline, CDR1 is LNHDA and CDR2 SQIVND (reference sequence). The CDR3 DNA is TGTGCCAGTCGCCGGGGGGGTAGCAATCAGCCCCAGCATTTT. Protein sequence: CASRRGGSNQPQHF. The full variable domain, in which reference TRBV19 and TRBJ1-5 provide the parts outside the CDR3, is DGGITQSPKYLFRKEGQNVTLSCEQNLNHDAMYWYRQDPGQGLRLIYYSQIVNDFQKGDIAEGYSVSREKKESFPLTVTSAQKNPTAFYLCASRRGGSNQPQHFGDGTRLSIL.

The J gene is TRBJ2-5, the V gene TRBV7-2; 11 bases fit TRBD1. The length of the CDR3 is 13 residues. Per the germline V gene, CDR1 is SGHTA and CDR2 is FQGNSA. After removal of 6 bases from V and 5 bases from J, the junction contained 2 bases not matched to a gene. The CDR3 nucleotides are TGTGCCAGCAGGGGACAGGGGGGCGAGACCCAGTACTTC. Amino acid sequence: CASRGQGGETQYF.

The chain is built from TRBV4-3 and TRBJ2-5; TRBD1 matches at 10 bases. With the DNA end fitting TRBJ2-7 better, the J assignment may be wrong. The CDR3 runs to 16 residues. Germline V gives CDR1 LGHNA, CDR2 YSLEER. CDR3 region: CASSHSGTGEHYEQYF. The CDR3 DNA reads as TGCGCCAGCAGCCACTCCGGGACAGGGGAACACTACGAGCAGTACTTC.

V gene TRBV9 combines with J gene TRBJ2-2, with 9 bases that match TRBD1. Germline CDR1 and CDR2: SGDLS and YYNGEE. The CDR3 consists of 18 residues. The ends lost 2 bases at V and 0 bases at J; junction bases unmatched: 8. For the CDR3, the DNA is TGTGCCAGCAGCGTCCGCCGGACAGGGGCGGCGAACACCGGGGAGCTGTTTTTT. Translation gives CASSVRRTGAANTGELFF.

V gene TRBV2 combines with J gene TRBJ1-2; D possibly corresponds to TRBD1 (6 bases). This CDR3 spans 14 amino acids. Germline V CDR1 and CDR2: SNHLY, FYNNEI. V lost 5 bases and J 6 bases, leaving 16 bases between the germline ends. Written as DNA, the CDR3 is TGTGCCAGCAGTTACAGGGCAATTACAGATGGCTACACCTTC. It codes for CASSYRAITDGYTF. The complete variable domain, with remaining parts taken from reference TRBV2 and TRBJ1-2, reads EPEVTQTPSHQVTQMGQEVILRCVPISNHLYFYWYRQILGQKVEFLVSFYNNEISEKSEIFDDQFSVERPDGSNFTLKIRSTKLEDSAMYFCASSYRAITDGYTFGSGTRLTVV.

This clone occurred a few times. Other DNA sequences of this sample code for an identical CDR3. The V gene is TRBV19, the J gene TRBJ1-3, with D tentatively TRBD1 (6 bases). V shed 4 bases and J shed 4 bases, with 8 bases lying between them. CDR1 LNHDA and CDR2 SQIVND come from the germline V gene (reference sequence). CDR3 length: 13 residues. The CDR3 coding sequence is TGTGCCAGTAGTAGAGGACAGGGAAACACCATATATTTT. This translates into CASSRGQGNTIYF.

The chain uses TRBV10-3 and TRBJ2-2; 7 positions match TRBD1. Germline-derived CDR1 and CDR2 are ENHRY and SYGVKD. This CDR3 is 16 amino acids long. Unmatched junction bases numbered 4, after V lost 2 bases and J lost 1 base. CDR3 in amino acids: CAISEGDRVNTGELFF. CDR3 in DNA: TGTGCCATCAGTGAGGGAGACAGGGTGAACACCGGGGAGCTGTTTTTT.

This chain uses TRBV6-1 with TRBJ2-1, with D tentatively TRBD1 or TRBD2 (5 bases each). V shed 5 bases and J shed 7 bases, with 12 bases lying between them. The germline V gene has CDR1 MNHNS and CDR2 SASEGT. This CDR3 comprises 13 residues. CDR3 region: CASSFTGRNEQFF. CDR3 sequence (DNA): TGTGCCAGCAGTTTTACGGGGCGAAATGAGCAGTTCTTC.

This rearrangement joins TRBV2 to TRBJ2-7; D uncertain. The CDR3 consists of 11 residues. Trimming removed 4 bases from V and 7 bases from J, with 8 bases in between. CDR1 and CDR2 (germline): SNHLY, FYNNEI. CDR3 bases: TGTGCCAGCAGTGTAGGCCGTGAGCAGTACGTC. Residues: CASSVGREQYV.